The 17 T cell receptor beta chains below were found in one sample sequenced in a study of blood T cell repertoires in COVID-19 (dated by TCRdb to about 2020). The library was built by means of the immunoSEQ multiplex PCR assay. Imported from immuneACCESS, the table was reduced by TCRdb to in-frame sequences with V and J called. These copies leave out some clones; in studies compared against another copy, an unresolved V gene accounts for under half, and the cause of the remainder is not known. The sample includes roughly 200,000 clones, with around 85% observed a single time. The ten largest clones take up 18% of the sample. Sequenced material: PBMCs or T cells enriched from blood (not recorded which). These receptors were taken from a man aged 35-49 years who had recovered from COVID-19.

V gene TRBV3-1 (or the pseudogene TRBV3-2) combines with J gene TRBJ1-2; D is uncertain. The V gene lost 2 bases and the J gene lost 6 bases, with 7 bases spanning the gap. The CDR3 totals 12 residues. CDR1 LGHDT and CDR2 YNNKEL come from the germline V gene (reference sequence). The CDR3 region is CASSQTRNGYTF. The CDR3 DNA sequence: TGTGCCAGCAGCCAAACTAGAAATGGCTACACCTTC.

The DNA for the CDR3 is TGCGCCAGCAGATCGAATGGCCGGGACAGGGATCTTAGGTCCTACAATGAGCAGTTCTTC. Protein sequence: CASRSNGRDRDLRSYNEQFF. The chain is built from TRBV5-1 and TRBJ2-1, with 9 nucleotides matching TRBD1. Germline trimming cut 5 bases from V and 1 base from J; bases unmatched to any gene: 19. CDR3 length: 20 amino acids. Germline V gives CDR1 SGHRS, CDR2 YFSETQ.

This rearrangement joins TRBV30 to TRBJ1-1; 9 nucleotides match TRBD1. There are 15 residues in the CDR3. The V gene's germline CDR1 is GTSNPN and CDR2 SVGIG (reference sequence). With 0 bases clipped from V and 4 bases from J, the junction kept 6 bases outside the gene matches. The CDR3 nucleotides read TGTGCCTGGAGTGTACAGGGGGCCATAATCACTGAAGCTTTCTTT. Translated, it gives CAWSVQGAIITEAFF.

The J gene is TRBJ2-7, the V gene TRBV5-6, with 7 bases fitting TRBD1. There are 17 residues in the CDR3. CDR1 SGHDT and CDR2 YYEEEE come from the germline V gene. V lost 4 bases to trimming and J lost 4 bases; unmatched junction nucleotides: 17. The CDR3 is CASSKLTDPGQNYEQYF. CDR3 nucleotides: TGTGCCAGCAGCAAACTAACCGATCCGGGACAGAATTACGAGCAGTACTTC.

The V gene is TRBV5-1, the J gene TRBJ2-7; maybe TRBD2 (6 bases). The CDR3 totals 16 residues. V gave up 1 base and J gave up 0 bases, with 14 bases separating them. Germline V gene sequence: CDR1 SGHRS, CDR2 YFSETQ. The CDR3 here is CASSLWRGGDSYEQYF. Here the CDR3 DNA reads TGCGCCAGCAGCTTGTGGAGGGGAGGCGACTCCTACGAGCAGTACTTC.

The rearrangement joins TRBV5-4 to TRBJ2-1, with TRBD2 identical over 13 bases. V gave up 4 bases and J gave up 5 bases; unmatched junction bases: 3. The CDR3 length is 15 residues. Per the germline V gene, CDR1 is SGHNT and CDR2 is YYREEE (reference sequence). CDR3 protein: CASSRLAGGHNEQFF. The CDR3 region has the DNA TGTGCCAGCAGCCGACTAGCGGGAGGCCACAATGAGCAGTTCTTC.

CDR3 sequence: CASSGRYGYTF. The CDR3 DNA reads TGCGCCAGCAGCGGGAGATATGGCTACACCTTC. V is TRBV4-3 and J is TRBJ1-2; D unresolved. The ends were cut back, 5 bases at V and 5 bases at J, with 6 bases in the middle. Germline V CDR1 and CDR2: LGHNA, YSLEER. The CDR3 has 11 residues.

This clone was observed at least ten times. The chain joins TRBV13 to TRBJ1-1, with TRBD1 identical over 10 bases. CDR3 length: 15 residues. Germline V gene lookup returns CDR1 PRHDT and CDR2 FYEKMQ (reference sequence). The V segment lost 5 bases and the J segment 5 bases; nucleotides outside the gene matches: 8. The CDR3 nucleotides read TGTGCCAGCAGCCCGACAGGGGGCGGAGGAACTGAAGCTTTCTTT. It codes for CASSPTGGGGTEAFF.

The CDR3 DNA follows: TGCAGCGTTGTAATCGGTGCGGGAGGGCCTTCCGAGCAGTACTTC. It translates to CSVVIGAGGPSEQYF. This chain joins TRBV29-1 and TRBJ2-7; 9 bases are a match to TRBD2. The CDR3 has 15 amino acids. Unmatched junction bases numbered 13, after V lost 4 bases and J lost 6 bases. CDR1 is SQVTM and CDR2 is ANQGSEA in the germline V gene.

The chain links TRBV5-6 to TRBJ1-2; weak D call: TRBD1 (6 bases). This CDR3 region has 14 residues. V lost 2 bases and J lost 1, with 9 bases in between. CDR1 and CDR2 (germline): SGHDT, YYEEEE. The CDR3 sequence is CASSLGQFNYGYTF. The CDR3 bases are TGTGCCAGCAGCTTAGGACAGTTTAACTATGGCTACACCTTC. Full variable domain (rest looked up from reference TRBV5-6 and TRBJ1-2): DAGVTQSPTHLIKTRGQQVTLRCSPKSGHDTVSWYQQALGQGPQFIFQYYEEEERQRGNFPDRFSGHQFPNYSSELNVNALLLGDSALYLCASSLGQFNYGYTFGSGTRLTVV.

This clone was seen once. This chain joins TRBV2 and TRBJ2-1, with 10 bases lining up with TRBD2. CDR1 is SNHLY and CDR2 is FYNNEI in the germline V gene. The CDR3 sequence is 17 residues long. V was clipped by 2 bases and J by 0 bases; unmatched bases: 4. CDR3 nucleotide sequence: TGTGCCAGCAGTGAACTAGCGGGAGAGAGCTCCTACAATGAGCAGTTCTTC. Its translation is CASSELAGESSYNEQFF.

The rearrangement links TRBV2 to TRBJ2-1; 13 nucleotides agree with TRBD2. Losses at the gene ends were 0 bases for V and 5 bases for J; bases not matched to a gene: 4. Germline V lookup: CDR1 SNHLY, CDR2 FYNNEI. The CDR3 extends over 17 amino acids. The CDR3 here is CASSEAIGLAGDNEQFF. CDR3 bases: TGTGCCAGCAGTGAAGCGATCGGACTAGCGGGAGACAATGAGCAGTTCTTC.

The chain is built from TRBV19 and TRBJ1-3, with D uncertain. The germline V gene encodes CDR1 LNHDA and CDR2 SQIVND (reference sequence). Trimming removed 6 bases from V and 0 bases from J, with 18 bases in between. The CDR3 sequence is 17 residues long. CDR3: CASSPSGRPSSGNTIYF. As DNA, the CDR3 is TGTGCCAGTAGCCCCTCCGGCCGCCCTAGCTCTGGAAACACCATATATTTT.

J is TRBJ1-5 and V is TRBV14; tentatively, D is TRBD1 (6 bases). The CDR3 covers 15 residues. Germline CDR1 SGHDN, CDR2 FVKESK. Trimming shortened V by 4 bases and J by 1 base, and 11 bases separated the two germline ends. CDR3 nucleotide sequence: TGTGCCAGCAGCCGGGACATCGTAAGCAATCAGCCCCAGCATTTT. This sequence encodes CASSRDIVSNQPQHF.

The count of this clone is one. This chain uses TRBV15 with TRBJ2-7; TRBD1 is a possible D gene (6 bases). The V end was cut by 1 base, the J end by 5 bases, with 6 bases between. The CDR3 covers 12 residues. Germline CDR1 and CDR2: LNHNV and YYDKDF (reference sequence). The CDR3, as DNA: TGTGCCACCAGCAGAGCAGGGGACGAGCAGTACTTC. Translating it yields CATSRAGDEQYF.

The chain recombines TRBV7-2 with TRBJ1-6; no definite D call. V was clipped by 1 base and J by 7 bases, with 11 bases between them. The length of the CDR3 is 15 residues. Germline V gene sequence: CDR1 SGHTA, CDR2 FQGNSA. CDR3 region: CASSLGDTRNSPLHF. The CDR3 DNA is TGTGCCAGCAGCTTAGGAGACACACGGAATTCACCCCTCCACTTT.

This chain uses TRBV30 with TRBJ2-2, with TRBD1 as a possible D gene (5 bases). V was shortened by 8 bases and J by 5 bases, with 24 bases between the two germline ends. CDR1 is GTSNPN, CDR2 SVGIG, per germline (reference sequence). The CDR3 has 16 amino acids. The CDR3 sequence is CALPATDLKRTGELFF. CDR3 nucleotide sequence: TGTGCCCTGCCCGCGACAGACCTAAAACGTACCGGGGAGCTGTTTTTT.